The 14 T cell receptor beta chains given below trace back to one sample, sequenced in a study of blood T cell repertoires in COVID-19. Profiling relied on immunoSEQ multiplex PCR, and the TCRdb table lists in-frame clones only, not all of them. The top ten clones hold 2% to 3% of a sample with about 270,000 clones, 75% to 95% of them seen once. Sequenced: peripheral blood. The receptors derive from a person aged 18-29 years with COVID-19, enrolled during active disease.

CDR3 bases: TGCGCCAGCAGCCAAGTGGGGCGGAGCAGGGGCGAAAAACTGTTTTTT. It specifies CASSQVGRSRGEKLFF. The rearrangement joins TRBV4-1 to TRBJ1-4; D is perhaps TRBD1 (6 bases). V was pared by 1 base and J by 8 bases, with 17 bases between. The CDR3 runs 16 residues. Germline CDR1 reads MGHRA; CDR2 reads YSYEKL.

In its sample, this clone was seen once. The CDR3 region is CASSKGLAGGHNEQFF. The CDR3 DNA sequence: TGTGCCAGCAGCAAGGGACTAGCGGGAGGGCACAATGAGCAGTTCTTC. This sequence joins TRBV7-2 and TRBJ2-1; TRBD2 matches 16 bases. Germline lookup yields CDR1 SGHTA and CDR2 FQGNSA. CDR3 size: 16 residues. J was trimmed by 5 bases and V by 5 bases; bases with no gene match: 3.

This sequence joins TRBV14 and TRBJ2-5, with D unresolved. This CDR3 region has 15 residues. Germline V CDR1 and CDR2: SGHDN, FVKESK. Trimming took off 2 bases at V and 0 bases at J, with 10 bases between the two ends. The CDR3: CASSQRDWYQETQYF. DNA for the CDR3: TGTGCCAGCAGCCAACGAGACTGGTACCAAGAGACCCAGTACTTC.

The chain's CDR3 is CASSLWGQGSSGANVLTF. CDR3 nucleotide sequence: TGTGCCAGCAGTTTATGGGGACAGGGTAGCTCTGGGGCCAACGTCCTGACTTTC. The chain joins TRBV28 to TRBJ2-6, with 9 bases aligning to TRBD1. Looked up from germline, CDR1 is MDHEN and CDR2 is SYDVKM. CDR3 length: 18 amino acids. J gave up 0 bases and V 0 bases, and 3 bases lay outside the gene matches.

This chain connects TRBV4-1 to TRBJ2-7; 13 bases fit TRBD2. CDR1 is MGHRA and CDR2 is YSYEKL in the germline V gene. J lost 3 bases, V lost 1 base, and 12 bases had no gene match. CDR3 length equals 19 residues. The CDR3 nucleotides are TGCGCCAGCAGCCAAGCCGCCGGGACTAGCGGGGATATGAGCTACGAGCAGTACTTC. Translation gives CASSQAAGTSGDMSYEQYF.

This chain connects TRBV28 to TRBJ2-3, with TRBD2 identical over 11 bases. The ends lost 5 bases at V and 2 bases at J; junction bases unmatched: 3. Germline CDR1 MDHEN, CDR2 SYDVKM. The CDR3 loop spans 15 amino acids. CDR3 sequence reads: CASSLSGRATDTQYF. CDR3 DNA: TGTGCCAGCAGTCTTAGCGGGAGGGCCACAGATACGCAGTATTTT.

In this sample, this clone turned up once. This chain uses TRBV4-2 with TRBJ2-6, with TRBD2 identical over 7 bases. After removal of 4 bases from V and 0 bases from J, the junction contained 12 bases not matched to a gene. CDR1 is LGHNA and CDR2 is YNFKEQ in the germline V gene. This CDR3 region has 19 residues. CDR3 sequence: CASSLDSPGGHSGANVLTF. As DNA, the CDR3 is TGTGCCAGCAGCCTCGATTCACCGGGAGGCCACTCTGGGGCCAACGTCCTGACTTTC.

The rearrangement joins TRBV27 to TRBJ2-1; D not resolved. In germline, CDR1 is MNHEY, CDR2 SMNVEV (reference sequence). Trimming removed 2 bases from V and 6 bases from J, with 8 bases in between. The CDR3 has 13 residues. In nucleotides, the CDR3 is TGTGCCAGCAGTTTAGCGCTAGGCAATGAGCAGTTCTTC. This encodes CASSLALGNEQFF.

V gene TRBV21-1 combines with J gene TRBJ1-2; the D call TRBD1 from the table was never checked on the DNA. TRBV21-1 is annotated as a pseudogene. The CDR3 is made up of 13 amino acids. CDR3 protein: CATHRVSNYGYTF. CDR3 DNA: TGTGCCACCCACAGGGTGAGCAACTATGGCTACACCTTC.

The chain couples TRBV27 to TRBJ1-1, with no clear D. Trimming took 3 bases from V and 6 from J, leaving 17 bases between them. Germline loops: CDR1 MNHEY, CDR2 SMNVEV (reference sequence). This CDR3 has 15 residues. Here the CDR3 reads CASSLVPRGSAEAFF. The CDR3 bases are TGTGCCAGCAGTTTGGTCCCCCGGGGTTCAGCTGAAGCTTTCTTT.

CDR3: CASSQAAGGVGPMNTEAFF. CDR3 coding DNA: TGTGCCAGCAGCCAAGCGGCGGGAGGGGTGGGTCCCATGAACACTGAAGCTTTCTTT. V gene TRBV3-1 (or the pseudogene TRBV3-2) combines with J gene TRBJ1-1; D is possibly TRBD1 (5 bases). The CDR3 has 19 amino acids. The germline gives CDR1 LGHDT, CDR2 YNNKEL (reference sequence). V was clipped by 1 base and J by 0 bases, with 21 bases between them.

The rearrangement uses TRBV12-5 and TRBJ2-1, with D possibly TRBD2 on 5 matching bases. Trimming took 6 bases from V and 1 from J, leaving 10 bases between them. The CDR3 contains 14 residues. The germline V gene encodes CDR1 LGHNT and CDR2 FRNRAP. The CDR3 reads CASGLLVSYNEQFF. CDR3 nucleotides: TGTGCTAGTGGCCTACTAGTTTCCTACAATGAGCAGTTCTTC.

The CDR3 DNA sequence: TGTGCCACCAGTGGGACTAGCGTTTACGAGCAGTACTTC. Protein: CATSGTSVYEQYF. The gene calls are TRBV15 and TRBJ2-7; TRBD2 matches 10 bases. The CDR3 covers 13 residues. V dropped 6 bases and J dropped 4; count of bases not matched to a gene: 3. CDR1 LNHNV and CDR2 YYDKDF come from the germline V gene (reference sequence).

The rearrangement links TRBV12-3 or TRBV12-4 to TRBJ1-2; D is unresolved. This CDR3 spans 12 amino acids. The ends were cut back, 2 bases at V and 6 bases at J, with 7 bases in the middle. The CDR3 nucleotides read TGTGCCAGCAGTTTACCAGTTAATGGCTACACCTTC. It yields the protein CASSLPVNGYTF.